These T cell receptor beta chains were read from a single sample in a study of blood T cell repertoires in COVID-19. This table comes from immunoSEQ multiplex PCR, and its TCRdb copy is limited to in-frame clones, with some not included. The repertoire holds over 200,000 clones, with approximately 84% as singletons. The sequenced sample was peripheral blood. The receptors stem from a woman under 40 who had recovered from COVID-19. The CDR3 runs from the conserved cysteine through the conserved F or W. D genes are given only for firm matches. Clone sizes are given selectively: once, few, many, or a class where the clone is expanded.

clone_size,v_call,j_call,d_call,cdr3_aa,cdr3_nt
.,TRBV5-1,TRBJ2-7,.,CASSGQGYEQYF,TGCGCCAGCAGTGGTCAGGGCTACGAGCAGTACTTC
.,TRBV19,TRBJ2-2,TRBD1,CASHWAHRGPNTGELFF,TGTGCCAGTCACTGGGCCCACAGGGGGCCGAACACCGGGGAGCTGTTTTTT
once,TRBV9,TRBJ1-2,.,CASSPIPPLDGYTF,TGTGCCAGCAGCCCCATCCCCCCATTAGATGGCTACACCTTC
.,TRBV9,TRBJ2-3,TRBD2,CASSAVTSGGASDTQYF,TGTGCCAGCAGCGCAGTGACCAGCGGGGGGGCCTCAGATACGCAGTATTTT
.,TRBV4-3,TRBJ1-4,.,CASSQDYVRAKLFF,TGCGCCAGCAGCCAAGACTACGTTCGAGCTAAACTGTTTTTT
few,TRBV9,TRBJ2-2,.,CASSQGHLVTGELFF,TGTGCCAGCAGCCAGGGACATTTAGTCACCGGGGAGCTGTTTTTT
.,TRBV7-2,TRBJ2-1,TRBD2,CASSLEGAGGRNEQFF,TGTGCCAGCAGCTTAGAGGGAGCGGGGGGGCGGAATGAGCAGTTCTTC
.,TRBV9,TRBJ1-2,TRBD1,CARPLQGEGNGYTF,TGTGCCAGACCTCTACAGGGGGAGGGTAATGGCTACACCTTC
.,TRBV27,TRBJ1-2,TRBD1,CASSTGTGAFGYTF,TGTGCCAGTTCAACCGGGACAGGGGCCTTCGGCTACACCTTC
.,TRBV21-1,TRBJ2-2,.,CASSKPGQVNTGELFF,TGTGCCAGCAGCAAGCCGGGACAGGTGAACACCGGGGAGCTGTTTTTT
once,TRBV14,TRBJ2-2,TRBD1,CASSQEIRPDRANGELFF,TGTGCCAGCAGCCAAGAGATTCGACCCGACAGGGCGAACGGGGAGCTGTTTTTT
.,TRBV13,TRBJ2-2,.,CASSSRGFGELFF,TGTGCCAGCAGCTCCCGGGGGTTCGGGGAGCTGTTTTTT
.,TRBV5-1,TRBJ2-2,.,CASSLRQGDTGELFF,TGCGCCAGCAGCTTGCGCCAGGGCGACACCGGGGAGCTGTTTTTT
.,TRBV9,TRBJ2-2,TRBD1,CASSAPNRGRGTGELFF,TGTGCCAGCAGCGCTCCTAACAGGGGCCGGGGCACCGGGGAGCTGTTTTTT
.,TRBV10-3,TRBJ2-7,TRBD1,CAISSGQNKYEQYF,TGTGCCATCAGTTCGGGACAGAATAAATACGAGCAGTACTTC
.,TRBV29-1,TRBJ2-5,TRBD2,CSVAILGGETQYF,TGCAGCGTTGCAATTTTGGGGGGGGAGACCCAGTACTTC
.,TRBV5-1,TRBJ2-5,.,CASSFFGTGGEETQYF,TGCGCCAGCAGCTTTTTTGGAACAGGGGGGGAAGAGACCCAGTACTTC
.,TRBV5-1,TRBJ1-6,.,CASSPGDGTRTLHF,TGCGCCAGCAGCCCGGGAGATGGCACTCGCACCCTCCACTTT
.,TRBV6-4,TRBJ2-1,TRBD2,CASSRDGTSSGEQFF,TGTGCCAGCTCACGCGACGGGACTAGCAGTGGTGAGCAGTTCTTC
.,TRBV29-1,TRBJ2-7,TRBD1,CSASGQGRYEQYF,TGCAGCGCATCGGGACAGGGGAGATACGAGCAGTACTTC
once,TRBV27,TRBJ1-4,TRBD1,CASSFGQGSIEKLFF,TGTGCCAGCAGTTTCGGACAGGGAAGCATCGAAAAACTGTTTTTT
.,TRBV5-5,TRBJ1-2,TRBD1,CASSASPGQGFGYTF,TGTGCCAGCAGCGCCTCCCCGGGACAGGGTTTTGGCTACACCTTC
.,TRBV18,TRBJ2-1,TRBD2,CASSPPSGIREQFF,TGTGCCAGCTCACCACCTAGCGGGATACGCGAGCAGTTCTTC
.,TRBV7-2,TRBJ1-6,TRBD1,CASSLVATGGGSHSPLHF,TGTGCCAGCAGCTTAGTCGCTACAGGGGGAGGTTCGCATTCACCCCTCCACTTT
.,TRBV6-1,TRBJ2-4,.,CASSPGAKNIQYF,TGTGCCAGCTCTCCAGGAGCCAAAAACATTCAGTACTTC
.,TRBV14,TRBJ2-7,.,CASSQDTEYEQYF,TGTGCCAGCAGCCAAGACACAGAGTACGAGCAGTACTTC
.,TRBV10-3,TRBJ1-1,.,CAISESLGVTEAFF,TGTGCCATCAGTGAGTCATTAGGGGTGACTGAAGCTTTCTTT
.,TRBV5-4,TRBJ2-2,TRBD2,CASGGLANTGELFF,TGTGCCAGCGGGGGACTAGCGAACACCGGGGAGCTGTTTTTT
.,TRBV7-9,TRBJ2-2,.,CASSPMDLTGELFF,TGTGCCAGCAGCCCAATGGACTTGACCGGGGAGCTGTTTTTT
.,TRBV6-4,TRBJ2-5,.,CASSRGAVQETQYF,TGTGCCAGCTCACGGGGGGCCGTCCAAGAGACCCAGTACTTC
.,TRBV15,TRBJ2-6,.,CATSRDRVGANVLTF,TGTGCCACCAGCAGAGATCGAGTCGGGGCCAACGTCCTGACTTTC
.,TRBV5-6,TRBJ2-1,.,CASTYRLGVIYNEQFF,TGTGCCAGCACCTACCGCTTAGGGGTGATATACAATGAGCAGTTCTTC
.,TRBV7-9,TRBJ1-2,.,CASTHGEGGGYTF,TGTGCCAGCACCCATGGGGAGGGTGGCGGCTACACCTTC
once,TRBV5-6,TRBJ2-2,.,CASSLYRVNTGELFF,TGTGCCAGCAGCTTGTACAGGGTGAACACCGGGGAGCTGTTTTTT
.,TRBV6-1,TRBJ1-1,TRBD1,CASSERQGFMNTEAFF,TGTGCCAGCAGTGAGAGACAGGGTTTTATGAACACTGAAGCTTTCTTT
.,TRBV4-1,TRBJ1-4,.,CASSLDRGAANEKLFF,TGCGCCAGCAGCCTAGACCGGGGGGCGGCTAATGAAAAACTGTTTTTT
.,TRBV6-5,TRBJ2-7,.,CASRDTTYEQYF,TGTGCCAGCAGGGACACTACCTACGAGCAGTACTTC
few,TRBV20-1,TRBJ2-5,.,CSATRETQYF,TGCAGTGCTACGAGGGAGACCCAGTACTTC
few,TRBV9,TRBJ1-5,TRBD1,CASSEGQGTKPQHF,TGTGCCAGCAGCGAAGGACAGGGGACGAAGCCCCAGCATTTT
.,TRBV12-5,TRBJ1-3,.,CASGLVQGPGNTIYF,TGTGCTAGTGGTTTGGTGCAGGGGCCTGGAAACACCATATATTTT
.,TRBV7-9,TRBJ2-7,TRBD1,CASSFGQGYEQYF,TGTGCCAGCAGCTTCGGACAGGGCTACGAGCAGTACTTC
.,TRBV11-2,TRBJ1-3,.,CASSSTSGNTIYF,TGTGCCAGCAGCTCAACTTCTGGAAACACCATATATTTT
few,TRBV30,TRBJ1-6,.,CASSQWGESPLHF,TGTGCCTCTTCGCAGTGGGGGGAATCACCCCTCCACTTT
.,TRBV7-9,TRBJ1-3,.,CASSLAADSGNTIYF,TGTGCCAGCAGCTTAGCGGCAGACTCTGGAAACACCATATATTTT
.,TRBV11-1,TRBJ2-1,TRBD1,CASSLARGTGVEQFF,TGTGCCAGCAGCTTAGCGCGGGGGACAGGGGTTGAGCAGTTCTTC
.,TRBV4-1,TRBJ2-5,.,CASSLRGHVKETQYF,TGCGCCAGCAGCCTCAGAGGACATGTCAAGGAGACCCAGTACTTC
.,TRBV2,TRBJ2-2,TRBD1,CASSATGLTGELFF,TGTGCCAGCAGTGCGACAGGGCTCACCGGGGAGCTGTTTTTT
few,TRBV7-2,TRBJ2-1,.,CASSLGLLGLEQFF,TGTGCCAGCAGCTTAGGTTTGTTGGGGCTCGAGCAGTTCTTC
.,TRBV12-5,TRBJ2-1,.,CASGSGEFYNEQFF,TGTGCTAGTGGTTCAGGGGAGTTCTACAATGAGCAGTTCTTC
once,TRBV27,TRBJ1-1,.,CASAWSGQDTEAFF,TGTGCCAGCGCTTGGTCCGGCCAGGACACTGAAGCTTTCTTT
.,TRBV7-3,TRBJ2-3,.,CASSLTSSPLDTQYF,TGTGCCAGCAGCTTAACTTCTAGCCCCCTGGATACGCAGTATTTT
few,TRBV6-5,TRBJ1-5,.,CASFQGLASNQPQHF,TGTGCCAGCTTTCAGGGTTTGGCGAGCAATCAGCCCCAGCATTTT
.,TRBV5-1,TRBJ1-1,.,CASTPGTNLEAFF,TGCGCCAGCACCCCCGGGACAAACCTTGAAGCTTTCTTT
.,TRBV9,TRBJ2-5,.,CASNVGTAQETQYF,TGTGCCAGCAACGTAGGCACAGCCCAAGAGACCCAGTACTTC